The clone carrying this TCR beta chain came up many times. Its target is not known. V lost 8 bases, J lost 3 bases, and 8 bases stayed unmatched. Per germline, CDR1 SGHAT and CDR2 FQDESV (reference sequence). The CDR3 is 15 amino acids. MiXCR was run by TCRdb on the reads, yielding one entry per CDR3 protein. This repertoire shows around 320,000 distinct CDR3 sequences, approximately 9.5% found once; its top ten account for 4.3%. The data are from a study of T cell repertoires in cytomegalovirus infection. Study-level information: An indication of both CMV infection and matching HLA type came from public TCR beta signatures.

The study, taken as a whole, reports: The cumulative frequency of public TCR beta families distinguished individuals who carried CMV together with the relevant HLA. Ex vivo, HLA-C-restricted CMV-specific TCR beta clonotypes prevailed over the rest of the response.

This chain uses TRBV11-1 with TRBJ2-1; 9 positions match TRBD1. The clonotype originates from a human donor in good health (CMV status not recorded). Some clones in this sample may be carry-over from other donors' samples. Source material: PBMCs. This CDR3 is CASQKGGQGYNEQFF. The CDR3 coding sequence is TGTGCCAGCCAAAAGGGGGGACAGGGCTACAATGAGCAGTTCTTC.